This TCR beta chain was profiled in a study of CD8+ T cells in alopecia areata. The CDR3 has 11 residues. Germline CDR1 reads SNHLY; CDR2 reads FYNNEI. Trimming shortened V by 3 bases and J by 2 bases, and 2 bases separated the two germline ends. Extracted RNA was reverse transcribed into cDNA, the sequencing template. The repertoire was sequenced with immunoSEQ multiplex PCR; TCRdb's copy has only in-frame clones and lacks some. The sample shows under 200,000 clones, approximately 57% of them seen only once. Noted treatment: oral pan-JAK inhibitor, 5-10 mg twice daily. The study's findings and limits: On tofacitinib, scalp and blood still held many of the expanded lesional clones. Resident alphabeta T cells of normal skin are also sequenced in scalp samples. A single nonresponder leaves the baseline CD8+ expansion link to response uncertain.

A remark on this clone: What it binds is unknown.

This clonotype was sampled from a human donor with alopecia areata. The specimen comprised CD4+ T cells sorted from blood, sampled at week 24, from a patient treated with tofacitinib. The rearrangement joins TRBV2 to TRBJ2-7, with D hard to call. The CDR3 protein is CASSDAYEQYF. In DNA, the CDR3 is TGTGCCAGCAGTGACGCCTACGAGCAGTACTTC. Full variable domain (missing parts from reference TRBV2 and TRBJ2-7): EPEVTQTPSHQVTQMGQEVILRCVPISNHLYFYWYRQILGQKVEFLVSFYNNEISEKSEIFDDQFSVERPDGSNFTLKIRSTKLEDSAMYFCASSDAYEQYFGPGTRLTVT.